This T cell receptor (beta chain) was obtained from a study of shared clonotypes between healthy human individuals. Findings and caveats of the study: Between a handful of donors, naive CD4 clonotypes were shared at a level of around 5.2%.

A note on this clone: Its antigen is not identified.

Replicate PCRs from sorted subsets contained approximately 190 ng DNA, which is approximately 30,000 T cell genomes. Data came from immunoSEQ multiplex PCR; TCRdb stores just in-frame clones and leaves some out. The data show millions of clones, 85% to 95% seen once. Sequencing input: naive CD4+ T cells sorted from blood. As to subset: CD45RA+ positively selected. This TCR was recovered from a man younger than 35 in good health.

The CDR3 DNA reads as TGTGCCAGCAGCCTAAACCGACGCACAGATACGCAGTATTTT. Residues: CASSLNRRTDTQYF. V usage is TRBV11-2 and J usage is TRBJ2-3; no definite D call. The CDR3 extends over 14 amino acids. Trimming shortened V by 5 bases and J by 1 base, and 10 bases separated the two germline ends. Germline V gene data show CDR1 as SGHAT and CDR2 as FQNNGV.